This TCR beta chain stems from a study of identical twins. The study's findings and limits: For out-of-frame alpha sequences shared by twins, low generation probability was in excess. Part of the zero-insertion signal could reflect confounding by invariant MAIT and iNKT cells. The more abundant beta clonotypes in cord blood had fewer insertions, and memory repertoires did not show this.

Healthy Caucasian donors formed the entire cohort. TCRdb processed the 5' RACE reads anew with MiXCR; each CDR3 protein has one entry. The table records nearly 650,000 distinct CDR3 sequences, less than 9% of them present only once. V was pared by 8 bases and J by 3 bases, with 17 bases of the junction left unmatched. CDR1 is SQVTM and CDR2 is ANQGSEA in the germline V gene. The length of the CDR3 is 16 residues. Concerning this clonotype: Its cognate antigen is unknown.

The same specimen was also included in a second study, on yellow fever vaccine responses in identical twins.

This chain uses TRBV29-1 with TRBJ1-2; 8 nucleotides agree with TRBD1. The sequencing sample was made of PBMCs. The TCR was taken from a woman between 18 and 29 years old in good health. This chain's CDR3 is CSSKGVAGGADYGYTF. CDR3 DNA sequence: TGCAGCTCCAAGGGAGTAGCAGGGGGCGCCGACTATGGCTACACCTTC.